The clone carrying this T cell receptor beta chain was recorded only once. This clone may be a read error of a much larger clone one base away. This specimen comes from a study of blood T cells in healthy people across ages. CDR3 size: 14 residues. Per germline, CDR1 SGHVS and CDR2 FQNEAQ. The authors ran a second PCR of about 6 to 12 cycles using a sample-barcoded 5' primer and a J-beta primer mix. TCRdb re-analysed the 5' RACE reads in MiXCR, keeping a single row per CDR3 protein. The sample lists some 940,000 distinct CDR3 sequences; about 27% were seen once. Each sample provided at least 5 micrograms of extracted total RNA. The same data also contributed to another study, on T cells of mothers and their children.

The sequence was obtained from a woman in her thirties or forties in good health. The specimen sequenced was blood. The genes are TRBV7-8 and TRBJ2-2, with D possibly TRBD1 on 6 matching bases. CDR3 residues: CASSLKRGTGERFF. Written as DNA, the CDR3 is TGTGCCAGCAGCCTAAAAAGGGGGACCGGGGAGCGGTTTTTT. Supplemented by reference TRBV7-8 and TRBJ2-2, the full variable domain reads GAGVSQSPRYKVAKRGQDVALRCDPISGHVSLFWYQQALGQGPEFLTYFQNEAQLDKSGLPSDRFFAERPEGSVSTLKIQRTQQEDSAVYLCASSLKRGTGERFFGEGSRLTVL.